This T cell receptor beta chain originates from a study of cytomegalovirus exposure and HLA in healthy donors. Study-wide points: According to an earlier analysis, most TCR beta V segments yielded productive rearrangements about 90% or about 30% of the time.

Germline values: CDR1 MRHNA, CDR2 SNTAGT. Trimming took off 5 bases at V and 3 bases at J, with 10 bases between the two ends. There are 14 residues in the CDR3. Primers: 60 Vbeta forward and 13 Jbeta reverse. The table came from immunoSEQ multiplex PCR; TCRdb's copy has only in-frame clones and leaves some out. The table has tens of thousands of clones, 65% to 85% seen once. This clone is categorized as large. The antigen is not known. J is TRBJ2-2 and V is TRBV6-4; D is uncertain. Sequencing was carried out using PBMCs. The sequence was obtained from a woman aged 30 to 39 in good health and CMV-seronegative. For the CDR3, the DNA is TGTGCCAGCAGTCCCCGCCAGGACACCGGGGAGCTGTTTTTT. Its translation: CASSPRQDTGELFF.